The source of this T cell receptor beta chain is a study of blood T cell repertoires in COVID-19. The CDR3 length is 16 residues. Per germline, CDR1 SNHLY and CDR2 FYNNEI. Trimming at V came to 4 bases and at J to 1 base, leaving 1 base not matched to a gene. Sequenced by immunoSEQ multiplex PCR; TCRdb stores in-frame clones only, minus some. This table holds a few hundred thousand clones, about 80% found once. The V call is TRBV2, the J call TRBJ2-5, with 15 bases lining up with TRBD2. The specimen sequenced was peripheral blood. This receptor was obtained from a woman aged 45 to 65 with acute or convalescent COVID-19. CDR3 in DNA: TGTGCCAGCAGTGGGGGACTAGCGGGGGGCCAAGAGACCCAGTACTTC. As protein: CASSGGLAGGQETQYF.